Sequencing of this T cell receptor (beta chain) was carried out in a study of shared clonotypes between healthy human individuals. Study-level findings and limits: Sampling involved blood alone; tissue repertoires likely differ. The study generally estimated greater richness for naive than memory subsets.

A remark on this clone: Its antigen is undetermined.

Memory CD4+ cells were the fraction left after CD45RA+ naive selection. DNA at about 210 ng, about 30,000 T cell genomes, went into sorted-subset replicate PCRs. The assay was immunoSEQ multiplex PCR, and TCRdb's table has in-frame clones only and misses some. The data show millions of clones, roughly 95% seen once. The CDR3 sequence is 16 residues long. Per the germline V gene, CDR1 is GTSNPN and CDR2 is SVGIG (reference sequence). Losses at the gene ends were 4 bases for V and 5 bases for J; bases not matched to a gene: 13. Sequencing was done on a sample of naive CD4+ T cells sorted from blood. Subset defined: CD45RA+ positively selected. V gene TRBV30 combines with J gene TRBJ2-1; the match to TRBD1 covers 8 bases. This sequence originates from a man between 18 and 29 years old in good health. The CDR3 reads CAWTPPDRAGDNEQFF. As DNA, the CDR3 is TGTGCCTGGACCCCCCCGGACAGGGCAGGGGACAATGAGCAGTTCTTC.